This T cell receptor (beta chain) was retrieved from a study of T cell responses to AZD1222 COVID-19 vaccine. The germline V gene has CDR1 SGHRS and CDR2 YFSETQ. Unmatched junction bases numbered 30, after V lost 4 bases and J lost 1 base. CDR3 length: 23 amino acids. Assay: immunoSEQ multiplex PCR; the TCRdb copy retains only in-frame clones and omits some. The table records about 100,000 clones, about nine tenths of them present only once. Concerning this clone itself: Its antigen is not identified.

Findings and caveats of the study: CD4 TCRs associated with vaccination spanned spike, dominating at 160-218 and 743-854. Compared with day 0, the breadth and depth of the Spike-specific TCR repertoire rose significantly after two doses of AZD1222.

Sample: peripheral blood, taken on day 0 of AZD1222 vaccination. This clonotype was obtained from an adult in good health. The chain employs TRBV5-1 and TRBJ2-3; 7 positions agree with TRBD2. CDR3 in amino acids: CASSPLVGLAAGESRTGTDTQYF. The CDR3 region has the DNA TGCGCCAGCAGCCCGCTAGTTGGTCTAGCGGCGGGAGAGAGTCGTACGGGCACAGATACGCAGTATTTT. Looking up the rest from reference TRBV5-1 and TRBJ2-3 gives the full variable domain: KAGVTQTPRYLIKTRGQQVTLSCSPISGHRSVSWYQQTPGQGLQFLFEYFSETQRNKGNFPGRFSGRQFSNSRSEMNVSTLELGDSALYLCASSPLVGLAAGESRTGTDTQYFGPGTRLTVL.